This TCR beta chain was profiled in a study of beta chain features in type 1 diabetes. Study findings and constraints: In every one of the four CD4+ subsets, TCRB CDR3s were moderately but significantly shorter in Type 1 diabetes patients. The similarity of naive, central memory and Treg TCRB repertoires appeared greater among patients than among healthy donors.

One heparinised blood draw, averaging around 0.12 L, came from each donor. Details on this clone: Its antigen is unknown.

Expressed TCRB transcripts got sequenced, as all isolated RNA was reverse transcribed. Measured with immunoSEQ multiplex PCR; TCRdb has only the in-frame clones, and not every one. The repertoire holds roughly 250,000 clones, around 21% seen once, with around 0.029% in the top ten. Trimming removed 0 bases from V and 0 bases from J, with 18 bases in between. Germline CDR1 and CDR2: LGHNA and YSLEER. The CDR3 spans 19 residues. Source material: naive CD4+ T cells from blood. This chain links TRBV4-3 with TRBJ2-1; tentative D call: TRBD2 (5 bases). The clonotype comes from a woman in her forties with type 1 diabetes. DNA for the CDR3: TGCGCCAGCAGCCAAGACACCCTGAGGACTCCGAGCTCCTACAATGAGCAGTTCTTC. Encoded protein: CASSQDTLRTPSSYNEQFF.